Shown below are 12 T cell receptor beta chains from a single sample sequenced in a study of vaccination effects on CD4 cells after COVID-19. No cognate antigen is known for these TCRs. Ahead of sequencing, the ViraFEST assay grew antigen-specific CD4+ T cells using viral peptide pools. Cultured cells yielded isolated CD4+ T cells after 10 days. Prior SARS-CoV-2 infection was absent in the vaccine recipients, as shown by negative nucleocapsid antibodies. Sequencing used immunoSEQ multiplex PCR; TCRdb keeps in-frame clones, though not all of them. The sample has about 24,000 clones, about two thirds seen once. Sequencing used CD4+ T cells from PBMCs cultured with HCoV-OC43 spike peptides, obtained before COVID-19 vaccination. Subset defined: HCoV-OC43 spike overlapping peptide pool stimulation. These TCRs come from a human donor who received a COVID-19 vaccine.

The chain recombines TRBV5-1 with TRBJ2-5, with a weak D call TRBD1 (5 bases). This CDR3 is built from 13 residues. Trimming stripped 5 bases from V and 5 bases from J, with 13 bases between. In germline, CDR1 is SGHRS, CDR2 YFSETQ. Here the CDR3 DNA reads TGCGCCAGCAGGGACAACCTCGGTGAGACCCAGTACTTC. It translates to CASRDNLGETQYF. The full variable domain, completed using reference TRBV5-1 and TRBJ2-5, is KAGVTQTPRYLIKTRGQQVTLSCSPISGHRSVSWYQQTPGQGLQFLFEYFSETQRNKGNFPGRFSGRQFSNSRSEMNVSTLELGDSALYLCASRDNLGETQYFGPGTRLLVL.

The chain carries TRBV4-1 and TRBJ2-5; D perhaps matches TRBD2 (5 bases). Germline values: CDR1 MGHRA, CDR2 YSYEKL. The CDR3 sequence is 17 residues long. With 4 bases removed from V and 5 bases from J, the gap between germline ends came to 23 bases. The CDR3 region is CASSPGRARRIKETQYF. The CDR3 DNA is TGCGCCAGCAGCCCAGGTAGGGCTAGGAGGATTAAGGAGACCCAGTACTTC.

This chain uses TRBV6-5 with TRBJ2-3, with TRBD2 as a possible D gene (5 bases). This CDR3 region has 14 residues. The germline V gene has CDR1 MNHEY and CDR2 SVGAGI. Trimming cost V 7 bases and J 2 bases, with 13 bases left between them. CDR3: CASTDLSVTDTQYF. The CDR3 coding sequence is TGTGCCAGCACCGATCTTAGCGTCACAGATACGCAGTATTTT.

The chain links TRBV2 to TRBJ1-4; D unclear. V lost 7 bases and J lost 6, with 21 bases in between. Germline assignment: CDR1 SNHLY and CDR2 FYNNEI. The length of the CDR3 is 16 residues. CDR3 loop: CASIIDISLSHEKLFF. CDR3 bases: TGTGCCAGCATAATCGATATAAGCCTATCGCATGAAAAACTGTTTTTT.

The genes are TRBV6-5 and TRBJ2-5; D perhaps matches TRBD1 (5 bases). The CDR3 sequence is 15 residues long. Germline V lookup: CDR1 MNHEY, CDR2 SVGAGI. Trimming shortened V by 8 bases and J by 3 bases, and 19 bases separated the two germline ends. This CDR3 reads CASGIRAFPKETQYF. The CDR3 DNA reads TGTGCCAGCGGCATCAGGGCTTTCCCCAAAGAGACCCAGTACTTC.

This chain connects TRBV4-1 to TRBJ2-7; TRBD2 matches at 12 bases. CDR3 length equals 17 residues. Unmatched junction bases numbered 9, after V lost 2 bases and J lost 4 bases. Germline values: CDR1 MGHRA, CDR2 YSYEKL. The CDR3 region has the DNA TGCGCCAGCAGCCAACTGCCCCGACTAGCGGGGGCTTACGAGCAGTACTTC. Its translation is CASSQLPRLAGAYEQYF.

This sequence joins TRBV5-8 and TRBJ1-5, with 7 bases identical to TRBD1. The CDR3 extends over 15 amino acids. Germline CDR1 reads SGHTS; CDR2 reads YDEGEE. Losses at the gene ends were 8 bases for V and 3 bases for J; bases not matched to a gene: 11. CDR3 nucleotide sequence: TGTGCCAGTACGCACTTGGACAGGCCCAATCAGCCCCAGCATTTT. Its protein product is CASTHLDRPNQPQHF. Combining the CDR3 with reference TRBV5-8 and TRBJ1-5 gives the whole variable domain EAGVTQSPTHLIKTRGQQATLRCSPISGHTSVYWYQQALGLGLQFLLWYDEGEERNRGNFPPRFSGRQFPNYSSELNVNALELEDSALYLCASTHLDRPNQPQHFGDGTRLSIL.

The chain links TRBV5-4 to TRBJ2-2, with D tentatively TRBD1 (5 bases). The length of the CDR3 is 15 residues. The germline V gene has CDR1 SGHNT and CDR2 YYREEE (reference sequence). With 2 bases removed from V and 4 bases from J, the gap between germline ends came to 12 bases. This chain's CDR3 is CASSFKGAITGELFF. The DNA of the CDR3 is TGTGCCAGCAGCTTCAAAGGGGCAATCACCGGGGAGCTGTTTTTT.

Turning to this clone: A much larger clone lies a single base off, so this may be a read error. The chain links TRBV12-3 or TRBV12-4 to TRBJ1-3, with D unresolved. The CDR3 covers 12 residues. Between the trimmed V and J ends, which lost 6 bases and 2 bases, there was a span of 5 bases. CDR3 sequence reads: CASSSTGNTIYF. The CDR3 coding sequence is TGTGCCAGCAGCTCGACTGGAAACACCATATATTTT.

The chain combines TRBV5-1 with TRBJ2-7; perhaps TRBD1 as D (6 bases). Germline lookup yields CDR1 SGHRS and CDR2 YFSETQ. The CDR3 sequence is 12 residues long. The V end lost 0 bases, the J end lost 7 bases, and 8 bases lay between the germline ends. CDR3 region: CASSLDREEQYF. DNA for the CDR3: TGCGCCAGCAGCTTGGACAGGGAAGAGCAGTACTTC. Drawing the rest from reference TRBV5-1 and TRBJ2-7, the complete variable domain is KAGVTQTPRYLIKTRGQQVTLSCSPISGHRSVSWYQQTPGQGLQFLFEYFSETQRNKGNFPGRFSGRQFSNSRSEMNVSTLELGDSALYLCASSLDREEQYFGPGTRLTVT.

The CDR3 nucleotides are TGTGCCAGCAGTTTAGTCGCGGCGGCCAGAAAGAAGGATCAGCCCCAGCATTTT. Protein: CASSLVAAARKKDQPQHF. This chain joins TRBV28 and TRBJ1-5; no firm D call. The length of the CDR3 is 18 residues. The V gene's germline CDR1 is MDHEN and CDR2 SYDVKM. V lost 2 bases and J 5 bases, leaving 22 bases between the germline ends.

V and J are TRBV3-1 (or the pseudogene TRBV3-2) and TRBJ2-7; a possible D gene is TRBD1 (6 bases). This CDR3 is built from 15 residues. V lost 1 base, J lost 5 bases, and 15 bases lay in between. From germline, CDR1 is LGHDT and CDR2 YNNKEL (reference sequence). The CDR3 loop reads CASSQGRARGNEQYF. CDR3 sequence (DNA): TGTGCCAGCAGCCAAGGGCGAGCCAGGGGAAACGAGCAGTACTTC.